Following are 26 T cell receptor beta chains from one sample sequenced in a study of shared clonotypes between healthy human individuals. Measured with immunoSEQ multiplex PCR; TCRdb has only the in-frame clones, and not every one. The sample lists over a million clones; 75% were seen once. Sequencing used memory CD4+ T cells sorted from blood. Subset of the sample: CD45RA-negative fraction. The receptors come from a man aged 18 to 30 in good health.

The chain carries TRBV19 and TRBJ1-1; 9 bases match TRBD1. This CDR3 comprises 13 residues. CDR1 LNHDA and CDR2 SQIVND come from the germline V gene (reference sequence). V gave up 7 bases and J gave up 3 bases; unmatched junction bases: 3. CDR3 coding DNA: TGTGCCAGTACCGACAGGGGGTACACTGAAGCTTTCTTT. Protein product: CASTDRGYTEAFF.

This chain links TRBV5-1 with TRBJ1-1; 9 bases are shared with TRBD1. V gave up 4 bases and J gave up 5 bases; unmatched junction bases: 6. The CDR3 covers 14 residues. CDR1 is SGHRS, CDR2 YFSETQ, per germline. The chain's CDR3 is CASSQKQGATEAFF. CDR3 DNA: TGCGCCAGCAGCCAAAAACAGGGGGCTACTGAAGCTTTCTTT.

The rearrangement joins TRBV5-1 to TRBJ2-6; maybe TRBD1 (6 bases). This CDR3 is built from 16 residues. Per the germline V gene, CDR1 is SGHRS and CDR2 is YFSETQ. Trimming removed 0 bases at V and 2 bases at J, with 9 bases between. CDR3 bases: TGCGCCAGCAGCTTGGCGACAGGCCCTGGGGCCAACGTCCTGACTTTC. Translated: CASSLATGPGANVLTF.

V and J are TRBV6-5 and TRBJ2-3; tentative D call: TRBD2 (6 bases). Germline CDR1 reads MNHEY; CDR2 reads SVGAGI. The V end was cut by 10 bases, the J end by 2 bases, with 19 bases between. The length of the CDR3 is 15 residues. The CDR3: CATSPSGGNTDTQYF. The CDR3 coding sequence is TGTGCCACCTCCCCATCTGGGGGGAACACAGATACGCAGTATTTT.

Details on this clone: The same CDR3 also results from other DNA sequences found in this sample. The V and J genes are TRBV19 and TRBJ1-5; 9 bases are shared with TRBD1. Trimming took 1 base from V and 2 from J; bases not matched to a gene: 3. Germline V gene sequence: CDR1 LNHDA, CDR2 SQIVND (reference sequence). This CDR3 spans 16 amino acids. CDR3 nucleotides: TGTGCCAGTAGTATAGGGACAGGGGCCGGCAATCAGCCCCAGCATTTT. Residues: CASSIGTGAGNQPQHF.

The rearrangement uses TRBV4-1 and TRBJ1-4, with D unclear. This CDR3 comprises 16 residues. Germline V gene lookup returns CDR1 MGHRA and CDR2 YSYEKL. The V gene lost 3 bases and the J gene lost 4 bases, with 15 bases spanning the gap. The CDR3 coding sequence is TGCGCCAGCAGCCATAGAGGGAGTGGTTTTAATGAAAAACTGTTTTTT. This gives the protein CASSHRGSGFNEKLFF.

The V call is TRBV2, the J call TRBJ2-7; possible D gene TRBD2, 7 bases. The germline gives CDR1 SNHLY, CDR2 FYNNEI. V was trimmed by 7 bases and J by 4 bases, leaving 14 bases between them. CDR3 length equals 13 residues. Here the CDR3 reads CASKRRGGYEQYF. For the CDR3, the DNA is TGTGCCAGCAAGCGGAGGGGGGGATACGAGCAGTACTTC.

This clone was recorded once. In DNA, the CDR3 is TGTGCCAGCATCAGAGCGAGCGGCTACGAGCAGTACTTC. Encoded protein: CASIRASGYEQYF. The chain links TRBV7-8 to TRBJ2-7; possible D gene TRBD2, 5 bases. The V end lost 7 bases, the J end lost 3 bases, and 13 bases lay between the germline ends. Germline CDR1 and CDR2: SGHVS and FQNEAQ. The CDR3 spans 13 residues. The full variable domain, with the rest looked up from reference TRBV7-8 and TRBJ2-7, is GAGVSQSPRYKVAKRGQDVALRCDPISGHVSLFWYQQALGQGPEFLTYFQNEAQLDKSGLPSDRFFAERPEGSVSTLKIQRTQQEDSAVYLCASIRASGYEQYFGPGTRLTVT.

This clone was found a few times. The chain employs TRBV5-1 and TRBJ2-5; 9 bases are a match to TRBD2. The CDR3 totals 15 residues. V lost 1 base, J lost 1 base, and 2 bases stayed unmatched. Per the germline V gene, CDR1 is SGHRS and CDR2 is YFSETQ. The CDR3 region has the DNA TGCGCCAGCAGCTTGAGCGGGGGGACCCAAGAGACCCAGTACTTC. Its translation is CASSLSGGTQETQYF.

The rearrangement joins TRBV5-1 to TRBJ2-3; 10 bases agree with TRBD2. Germline V gene sequence: CDR1 SGHRS, CDR2 YFSETQ. The junction had 6 bases not matched to a gene; V was cut back by 6 bases and J by 2 bases. This CDR3 contains 15 residues. CDR3 sequence reads: CASNPSGGTTDTQYF. As DNA, the CDR3 is TGCGCCAGCAACCCTAGCGGGGGAACCACAGATACGCAGTATTTT.

V gene TRBV9 combines with J gene TRBJ2-5; D might be TRBD1 (5 bases). Matching the DNA end better, TRBJ2-7 makes the J call doubtful. Germline CDR1 reads SGDLS; CDR2 reads YYNGEE. CDR3 size: 15 residues. CDR3 sequence (DNA): TGTGCCAGCAGCGTAGGGGGCGGAAATCCCTACGAGCAGTACTTC. It encodes CASSVGGGNPYEQYF.

The rearrangement links TRBV12-5 to TRBJ2-2; 8 bases line up with TRBD1. This CDR3 contains 13 residues. Germline CDR1 is LGHNT and CDR2 is FRNRAP. J was trimmed by 4 bases and V by 9 bases; bases with no gene match: 4. CDR3 sequence (DNA): TGTGCTAGCCAGGGACAGGTCACCGGGGAGCTGTTTTTT. It codes for CASQGQVTGELFF.

In this sample, this clone turned up once. This sequence joins TRBV5-4 and TRBJ1-4; 11 nucleotides align to TRBD1. V shed 4 bases, J shed 3 bases, and the junction held 5 bases outside the gene matches. Germline V gives CDR1 SGHNT, CDR2 YYREEE (reference sequence). The CDR3 totals 16 residues. The CDR3, as DNA: TGTGCCAGCAGCCCAGGACAGGGGGCCGCTAATGAAAAACTGTTTTTT. This gives the protein CASSPGQGAANEKLFF.

The V and J genes are TRBV30 and TRBJ1-1; D not resolved. The germline V gene has CDR1 GTSNPN and CDR2 SVGIG (reference sequence). The CDR3 loop spans 13 amino acids. V lost 4 bases and J lost 5, with 14 bases in between. For the CDR3, the DNA is TGTGCCTGGACTTTACACGGGCCGACTGAAGCTTTCTTT. Translation gives CAWTLHGPTEAFF.

The chain employs TRBV21-1 and TRBJ1-1; the D call of TRBD1 is as the table states it, not checked on the DNA. TRBV21-1 is noted as a pseudogene. This CDR3 is 16 amino acids long. The CDR3 here is CASSKAPRGQNTEAFF. The CDR3 DNA reads as TGTGCCAGCAGCAAAGCCCCCAGGGGCCAGAACACTGAAGCTTTCTTT.

The CDR3 loop is CASSQGQGLFF. The CDR3 DNA sequence: TGTGCCAGCTCGCAGGGACAGGGACTGTTTTTT. V gene TRBV18 combines with J gene TRBJ1-4, with TRBD1 matching 9 bases. Germline lookup yields CDR1 KGHSH and CDR2 LQKENI. CDR3 length equals 11 residues. The V segment lost 6 bases and the J segment 13 bases; nucleotides outside the gene matches: 3.

This chain links TRBV5-4 with TRBJ1-2; a weak D match, TRBD1 (6 bases). V was pared by 0 bases and J by 7 bases, with 10 bases between. This CDR3 has 13 amino acids. Germline V CDR1 and CDR2: SGHNT, YYREEE (reference sequence). CDR3 sequence reads: CASSLGGPRGYTF. The DNA for the CDR3 is TGTGCCAGCAGCTTGGGGGGGCCTCGTGGCTACACCTTC.

The chain employs TRBV5-1 and TRBJ1-2; a weak D match, TRBD1 (5 bases). This CDR3 spans 16 amino acids. Between the trimmed V and J ends, which lost 6 bases and 8 bases, there was a span of 26 bases. In germline, CDR1 is SGHRS, CDR2 YFSETQ. The CDR3 region is CASTLTTGVNPIGYTF. CDR3 nucleotide sequence: TGCGCCAGCACCCTGACCACAGGAGTGAACCCTATCGGCTACACCTTC.

The J gene is TRBJ1-1, the V gene TRBV2; D gene uncertain. Trimming cost V 4 bases and J 5 bases, with 8 bases left between them. In germline, CDR1 is SNHLY, CDR2 FYNNEI. The CDR3 extends over 12 amino acids. The CDR3 DNA is TGTGCCAGCAGTGTTGCCTATACTGAAGCTTTCTTT. Its protein product is CASSVAYTEAFF.

This clone came up a few times. DNA for the CDR3: TGTGCCATCAGTGAGCGGGCAGGCTCAGGAAACACCATATATTTT. Translating gives CAISERAGSGNTIYF. The genes are TRBV10-3 and TRBJ1-3; D call uncertain. The length of the CDR3 is 15 residues. Germline values: CDR1 ENHRY, CDR2 SYGVKD. V was cut by 2 bases and J by 4 bases, with 12 bases left in between.

In this sample, this clone turned up once. The rearrangement joins TRBV6-5 to TRBJ2-4; 8 bases match TRBD2. Germline V lookup: CDR1 MNHEY, CDR2 SVGAGI. V dropped 2 bases and J dropped 13; count of bases not matched to a gene: 7. The CDR3 is made up of 13 amino acids. In DNA, the CDR3 is TGTGCCAGCAGTTACCCCCGGAGCGGGAGACAGTACTTC. Protein product: CASSYPRSGRQYF.

In its sample, this clone was seen a few times. This rearrangement joins TRBV30 to TRBJ1-6, with D uncertain. CDR1 is GTSNPN, CDR2 SVGIG, per germline (reference sequence). V lost 4 bases, J lost 0 bases, and 19 bases lay in between. The CDR3 is made up of 18 amino acids. CDR3 residues: CAWTGSLSPSSYNSPLHF. The CDR3 coding sequence is TGTGCCTGGACAGGTAGTTTATCGCCAAGCTCCTATAATTCACCCCTCCACTTT.

The genes are TRBV7-2 and TRBJ1-4, with D possibly being TRBD1 (6 bases). Per the germline V gene, CDR1 is SGHTA and CDR2 is FQGNSA. Trimming cost V 5 bases and J 8 bases, with 12 bases left between them. The CDR3 contains 13 residues. CDR3: CASSLQGAEKLFF. CDR3 nucleotides: TGTGCCAGCAGCCTACAGGGTGCAGAAAAACTGTTTTTT. Together with reference TRBV7-2 and TRBJ1-4, the CDR3 gives the full variable domain: GAGVSQSPSNKVTEKGKDVELRCDPISGHTALYWYRQSLGQGLEFLIYFQGNSAPDKSGLPSDRFSAERTGGSVSTLTIQRTQQEDSAVYLCASSLQGAEKLFFGSGTQLSVL.

Details on this clone: A read error may account for a junction end that differs from germline. The V and J genes are TRBV11-3 and TRBJ2-7; D is perhaps TRBD1 or TRBD2 (5 bases each). The CDR3 extends over 13 amino acids. Germline assignment: CDR1 SGHNT and CDR2 YENEEA. The DNA for the CDR3 is TGTGCCAGCAGCCTAGAGTCGGGACACGAGCAGTACTTC. It translates to CASSLESGHEQYF.

The chain carries TRBV7-2 and TRBJ2-7, with 7 bases lining up with TRBD2. With 2 bases clipped from V and 5 bases from J, the junction kept 9 bases outside the gene matches. The CDR3 consists of 15 residues. In germline, CDR1 is SGHTA, CDR2 FQGNSA. CDR3 region: CASSLRRAGSDEQYF. For the CDR3, the DNA is TGTGCCAGCAGCTTAAGACGAGCGGGAAGCGACGAGCAGTACTTC. The whole variable domain, filled in from reference TRBV7-2 and TRBJ2-7, reads GAGVSQSPSNKVTEKGKDVELRCDPISGHTALYWYRQSLGQGLEFLIYFQGNSAPDKSGLPSDRFSAERTGGSVSTLTIQRTQQEDSAVYLCASSLRRAGSDEQYFGPGTRLTVT.

This chain joins TRBV28 and TRBJ1-2; the match to TRBD1 covers 7 bases. The V gene's germline CDR1 is MDHEN and CDR2 SYDVKM. Germline trimming cut 5 bases from V and 8 bases from J; bases unmatched to any gene: 8. This CDR3 contains 13 residues. CDR3 in DNA: TGTGCCAGCAGTCCAACAGGGGTAAAAGGCTACACCTTC. It translates to CASSPTGVKGYTF.